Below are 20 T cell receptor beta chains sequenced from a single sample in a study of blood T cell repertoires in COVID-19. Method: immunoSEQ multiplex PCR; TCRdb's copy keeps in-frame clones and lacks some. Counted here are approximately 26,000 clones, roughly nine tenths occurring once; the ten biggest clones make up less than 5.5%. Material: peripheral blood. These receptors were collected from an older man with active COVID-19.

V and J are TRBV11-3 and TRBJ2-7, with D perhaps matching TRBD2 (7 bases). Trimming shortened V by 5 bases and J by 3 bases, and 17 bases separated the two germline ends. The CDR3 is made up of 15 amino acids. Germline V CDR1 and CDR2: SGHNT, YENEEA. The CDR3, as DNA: TGTGCCAGCAGCCCATCGGGGGGCAGGGACTACGAGCAGTACTTC. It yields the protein CASSPSGGRDYEQYF.

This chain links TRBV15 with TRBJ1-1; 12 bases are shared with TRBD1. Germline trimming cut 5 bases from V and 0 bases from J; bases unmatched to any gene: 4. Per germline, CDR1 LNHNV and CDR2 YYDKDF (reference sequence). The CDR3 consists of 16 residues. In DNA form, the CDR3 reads TGTGCCACCAGCTCGGGACAGGGGGCCCTGAACACTGAAGCTTTCTTT. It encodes CATSSGQGALNTEAFF.

The CDR3 DNA reads TGCAGCGTTGGGGCAGGGACTAACTATGGCTACACCTTC. Translation gives CSVGAGTNYGYTF. This chain uses TRBV29-1 with TRBJ1-2; weak D call: TRBD1 (5 bases). From germline, CDR1 is SQVTM and CDR2 ANQGSEA. V dropped 4 bases and J dropped 0 bases, with 9 bases sitting between them. The CDR3 contains 13 residues. The full variable domain, with the rest looked up from reference TRBV29-1 and TRBJ1-2, is SAVISQKPSRDICQRGTSLTIQCQVDSQVTMMFWYRQQPGQSLTLIATANQGSEATYESGFVIDKFPISRPNLTFSTLTVSNMSPEDSSIYLCSVGAGTNYGYTFGSGTRLTVV.

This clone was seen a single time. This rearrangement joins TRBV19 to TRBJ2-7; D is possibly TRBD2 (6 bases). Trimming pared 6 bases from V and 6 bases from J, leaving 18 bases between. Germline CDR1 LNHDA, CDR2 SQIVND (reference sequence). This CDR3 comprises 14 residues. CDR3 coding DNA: TGTGCCAGTAGCTCCGGGACTCGGGTCGGCGAGCAGTACTTC. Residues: CASSSGTRVGEQYF.

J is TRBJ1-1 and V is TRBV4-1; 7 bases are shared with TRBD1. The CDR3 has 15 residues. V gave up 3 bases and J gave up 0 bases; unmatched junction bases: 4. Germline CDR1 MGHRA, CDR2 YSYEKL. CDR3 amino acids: CASSQGQLMNTEAFF. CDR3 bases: TGCGCCAGCAGCCAGGGACAGCTCATGAACACTGAAGCTTTCTTT.

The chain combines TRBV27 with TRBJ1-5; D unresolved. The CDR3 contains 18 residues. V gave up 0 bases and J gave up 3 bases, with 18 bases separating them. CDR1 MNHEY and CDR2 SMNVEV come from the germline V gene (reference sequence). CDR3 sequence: CASSLSIVGLRHNQPQHF. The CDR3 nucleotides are TGTGCCAGCAGTTTATCGATAGTGGGCCTTCGGCACAATCAGCCCCAGCATTTT.

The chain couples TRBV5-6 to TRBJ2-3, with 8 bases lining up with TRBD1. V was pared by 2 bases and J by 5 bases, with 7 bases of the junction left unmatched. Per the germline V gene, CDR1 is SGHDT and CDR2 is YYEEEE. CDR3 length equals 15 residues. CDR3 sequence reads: CASSFRTGKRDTQYF. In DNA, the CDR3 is TGTGCCAGCAGCTTCAGGACAGGGAAGAGAGATACGCAGTATTTT. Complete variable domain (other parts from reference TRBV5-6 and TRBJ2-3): DAGVTQSPTHLIKTRGQQVTLRCSPKSGHDTVSWYQQALGQGPQFIFQYYEEEERQRGNFPDRFSGHQFPNYSSELNVNALLLGDSALYLCASSFRTGKRDTQYFGPGTRLTVL.

The CDR3 bases are TGCGCCAGCAGTGCGCCCGCCTGGGCGGGGGGGTCCTACGAGCAGTACTTC. Amino acids: CASSAPAWAGGSYEQYF. This chain uses TRBV10-1 with TRBJ2-7; 9 bases align to TRBD2. The junction had 11 bases not matched to a gene; V was cut back by 4 bases and J by 1 base. The CDR3 is made up of 17 amino acids. CDR1 WNHNN and CDR2 SYGVQD come from the germline V gene (reference sequence).

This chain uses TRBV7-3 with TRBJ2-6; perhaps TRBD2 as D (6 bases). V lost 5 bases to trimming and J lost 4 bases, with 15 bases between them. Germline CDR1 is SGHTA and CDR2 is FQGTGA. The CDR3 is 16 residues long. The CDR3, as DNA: TGTGCCAGCAGCCGGGACTTAACTGGCGGGGCCAACGTCCTGACTTTC. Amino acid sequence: CASSRDLTGGANVLTF. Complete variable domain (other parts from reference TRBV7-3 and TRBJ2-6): GAGVSQTPSNKVTEKGKYVELRCDPISGHTALYWYRQSLGQGPEFLIYFQGTGAADDSGLPNDRFFAVRPEGSVSTLKIQRTERGDSAVYLCASSRDLTGGANVLTFGAGSRLTVL.

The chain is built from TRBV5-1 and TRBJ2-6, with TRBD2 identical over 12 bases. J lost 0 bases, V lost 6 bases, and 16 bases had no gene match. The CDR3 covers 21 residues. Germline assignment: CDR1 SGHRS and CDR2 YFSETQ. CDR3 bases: TGCGCCAGCATCCCGGGACTAGCGGGCTGGGACCTGAGCTCTGGGGCCAACGTCCTGACTTTC. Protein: CASIPGLAGWDLSSGANVLTF.

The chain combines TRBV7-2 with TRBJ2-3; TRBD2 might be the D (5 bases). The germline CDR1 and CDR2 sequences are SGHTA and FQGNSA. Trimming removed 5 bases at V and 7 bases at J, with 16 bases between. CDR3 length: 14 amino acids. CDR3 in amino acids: CASSPSGGRNTQYF. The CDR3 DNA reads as TGTGCCAGCAGCCCCTCGGGCGGGCGGAATACGCAGTATTTT.

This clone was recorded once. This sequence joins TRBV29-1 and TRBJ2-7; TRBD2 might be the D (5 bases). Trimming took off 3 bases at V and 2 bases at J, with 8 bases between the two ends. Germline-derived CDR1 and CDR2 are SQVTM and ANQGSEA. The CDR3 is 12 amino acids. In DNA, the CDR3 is TGCAGCGTTGAGGTGGGAGCCTACGAGCAGTACTTC. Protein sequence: CSVEVGAYEQYF.

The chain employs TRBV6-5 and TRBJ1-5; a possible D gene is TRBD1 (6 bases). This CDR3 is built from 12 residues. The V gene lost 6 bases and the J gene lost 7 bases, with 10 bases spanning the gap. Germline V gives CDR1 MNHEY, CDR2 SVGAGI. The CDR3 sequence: CASSQGSQPQHF. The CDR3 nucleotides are TGTGCCAGCAGCCAGGGGTCCCAGCCCCAGCATTTT.

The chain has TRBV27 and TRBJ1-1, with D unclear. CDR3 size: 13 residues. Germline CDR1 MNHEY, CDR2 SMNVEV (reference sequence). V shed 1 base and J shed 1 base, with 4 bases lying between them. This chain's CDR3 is CASSLYRNTEAFF. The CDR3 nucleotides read TGTGCCAGCAGTTTATACAGGAACACTGAAGCTTTCTTT.

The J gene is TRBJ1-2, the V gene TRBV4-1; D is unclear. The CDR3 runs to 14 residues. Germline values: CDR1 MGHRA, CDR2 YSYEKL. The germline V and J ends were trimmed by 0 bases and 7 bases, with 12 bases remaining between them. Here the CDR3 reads CASSQDPRGSGYTF. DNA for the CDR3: TGCGCCAGCAGCCAAGACCCCCGGGGAAGTGGCTACACCTTC.

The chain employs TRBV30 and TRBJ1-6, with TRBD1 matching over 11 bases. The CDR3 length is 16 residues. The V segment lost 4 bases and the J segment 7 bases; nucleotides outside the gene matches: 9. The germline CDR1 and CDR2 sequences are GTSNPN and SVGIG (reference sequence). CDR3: CAWTRTGGRVNSPLHF. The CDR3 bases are TGTGCCTGGACTCGGACAGGGGGCCGCGTAAATTCACCCCTCCACTTT. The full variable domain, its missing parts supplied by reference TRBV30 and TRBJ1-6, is SQTIHQWPATLVQPVGSPLSLECTVEGTSNPNLYWYRQAAGRGLQLLFYSVGIGQISSEVPQNLSASRPQDRQFILSSKKLLLSDSGFYLCAWTRTGGRVNSPLHFGNGTRLTVT.

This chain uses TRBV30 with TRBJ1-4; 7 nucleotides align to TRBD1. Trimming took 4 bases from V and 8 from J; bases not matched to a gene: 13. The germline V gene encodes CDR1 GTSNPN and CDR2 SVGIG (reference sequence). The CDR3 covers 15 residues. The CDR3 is CAWTRTGGSHEKLFF. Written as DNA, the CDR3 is TGTGCCTGGACCCGGACAGGTGGGAGTCACGAAAAACTGTTTTTT.

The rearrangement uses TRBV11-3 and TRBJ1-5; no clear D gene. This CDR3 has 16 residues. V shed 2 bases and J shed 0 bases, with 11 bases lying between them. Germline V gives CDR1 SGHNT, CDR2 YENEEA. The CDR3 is CASSLRMRYSNQPQHF. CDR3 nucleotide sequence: TGTGCCAGCAGCTTACGGATGCGGTATAGCAATCAGCCCCAGCATTTT.

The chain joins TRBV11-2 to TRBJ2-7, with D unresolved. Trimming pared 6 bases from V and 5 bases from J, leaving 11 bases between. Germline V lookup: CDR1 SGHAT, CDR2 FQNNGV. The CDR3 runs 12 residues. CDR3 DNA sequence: TGTGCCAGCAGGTTTTCGGTCCACGAGCAGTACTTC. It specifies CASRFSVHEQYF.

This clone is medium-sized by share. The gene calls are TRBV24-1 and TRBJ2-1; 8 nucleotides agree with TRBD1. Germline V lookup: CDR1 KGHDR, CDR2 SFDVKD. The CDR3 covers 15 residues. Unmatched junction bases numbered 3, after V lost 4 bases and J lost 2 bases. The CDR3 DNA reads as TGTGCCACCAGTGAGCAACAGGGGGCCTACAATGAGCAGTTCTTC. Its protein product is CATSEQQGAYNEQFF.